This T cell receptor beta chain was identified during a study of blood T cells in healthy people across ages. In this sample, this clonotype turned up a few times. The antigen remains unidentified. Broader study findings: TCR beta diversity tracked closely with naive T cell percentage. CMV infection status of these donors was not known.

In germline, CDR1 is MNHEY, CDR2 SVGAGI. The CDR3 is made up of 15 amino acids. The junction had 8 bases not matched to a gene; V was cut back by 7 bases and J by 8 bases. Primers used in a second PCR of roughly 7 to 11 cycles were a sample-barcoded 5' primer and a J-beta primer mix. Per sample, CDR3-containing paired-end reads numbered at least 3 million. TCRdb itself ran the 5' RACE reads through MiXCR, one entry per CDR3 protein. This table has under 800,000 distinct CDR3 sequences, more than 40% appearing once. The sequenced sample was blood. The gene calls are TRBV6-5 and TRBJ2-4; 13 bases align to TRBD2. This clonotype was obtained from a woman aged 55-69 years in good health. CDR3 in DNA: TGTGCCAGCACCTACACGACTAGCGGGAGGTACATTCAGTACTTC. As protein: CASTYTTSGRYIQYF.